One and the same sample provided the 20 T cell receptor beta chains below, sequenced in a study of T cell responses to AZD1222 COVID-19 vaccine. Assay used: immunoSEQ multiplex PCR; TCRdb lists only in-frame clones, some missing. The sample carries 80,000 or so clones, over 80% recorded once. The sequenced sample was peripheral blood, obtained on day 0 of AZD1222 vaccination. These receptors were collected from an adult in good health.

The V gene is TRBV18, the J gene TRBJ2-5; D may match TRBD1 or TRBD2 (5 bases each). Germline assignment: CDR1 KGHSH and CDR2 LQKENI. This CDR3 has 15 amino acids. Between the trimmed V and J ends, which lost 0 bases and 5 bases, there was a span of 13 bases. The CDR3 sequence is CASSPPDTGRETQYF. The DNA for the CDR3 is TGTGCCAGCTCACCACCGGATACGGGGCGGGAGACCCAGTACTTC.

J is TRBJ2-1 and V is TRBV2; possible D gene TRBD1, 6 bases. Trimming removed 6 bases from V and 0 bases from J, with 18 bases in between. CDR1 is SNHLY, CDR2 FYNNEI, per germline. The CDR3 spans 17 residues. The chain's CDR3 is CASSETGTMSSYNEQFF. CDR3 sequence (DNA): TGTGCCAGCAGCGAAACCGGGACAATGAGCTCCTACAATGAGCAGTTCTTC.

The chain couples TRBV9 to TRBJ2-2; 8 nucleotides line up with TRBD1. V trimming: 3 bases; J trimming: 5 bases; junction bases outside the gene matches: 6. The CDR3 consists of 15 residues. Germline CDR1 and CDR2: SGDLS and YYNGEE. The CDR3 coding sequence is TGTGCCAGCAGCGCCCCCGGACAGGGAACCGGGGAGCTGTTTTTT. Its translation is CASSAPGQGTGELFF.

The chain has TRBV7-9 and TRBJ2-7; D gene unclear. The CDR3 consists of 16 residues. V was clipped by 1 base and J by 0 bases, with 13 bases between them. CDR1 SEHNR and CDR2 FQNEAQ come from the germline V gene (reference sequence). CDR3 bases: TGTGCCAGCAGCTTAGGGGCAGGCGACCCCTCCTACGAGCAGTACTTC. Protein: CASSLGAGDPSYEQYF.

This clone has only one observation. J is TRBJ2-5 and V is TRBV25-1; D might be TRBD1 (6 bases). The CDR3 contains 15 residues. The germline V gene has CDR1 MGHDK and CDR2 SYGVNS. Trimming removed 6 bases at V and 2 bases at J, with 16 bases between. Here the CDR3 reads CASRPQGFTQETQYF. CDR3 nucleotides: TGTGCCAGCAGACCACAGGGATTCACTCAAGAGACCCAGTACTTC.

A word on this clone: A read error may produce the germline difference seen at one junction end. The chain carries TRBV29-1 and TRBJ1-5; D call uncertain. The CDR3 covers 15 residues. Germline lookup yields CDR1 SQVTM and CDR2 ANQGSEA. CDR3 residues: CSVAASGVSDQPQHF. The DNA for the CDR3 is TGCAGCGTTGCGGCCTCGGGCGTTAGCGATCAGCCCCAGCATTTT.

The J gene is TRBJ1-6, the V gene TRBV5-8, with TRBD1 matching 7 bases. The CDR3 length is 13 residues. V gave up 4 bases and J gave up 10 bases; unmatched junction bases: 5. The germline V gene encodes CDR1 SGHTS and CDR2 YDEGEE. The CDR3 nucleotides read TGTGCCAGCAGCGCCACAGGGGAATCACCCCTCCACTTT. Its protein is CASSATGESPLHF.

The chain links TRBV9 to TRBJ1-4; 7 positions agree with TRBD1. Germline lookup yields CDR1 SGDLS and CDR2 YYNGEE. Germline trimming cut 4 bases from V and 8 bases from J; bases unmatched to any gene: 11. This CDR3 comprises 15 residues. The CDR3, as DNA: TGTGCCAGCAGCTTACGAGACAGGGAGCACGAAAAACTGTTTTTT. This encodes CASSLRDREHEKLFF. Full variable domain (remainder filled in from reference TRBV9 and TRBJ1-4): DSGVTQTPKHLITATGQRVTLRCSPRSGDLSVYWYQQSLDQGLQFLIQYYNGEERAKGNILERFSAQQFPDLHSELNLSSLELGDSALYFCASSLRDREHEKLFFGSGTQLSVL.

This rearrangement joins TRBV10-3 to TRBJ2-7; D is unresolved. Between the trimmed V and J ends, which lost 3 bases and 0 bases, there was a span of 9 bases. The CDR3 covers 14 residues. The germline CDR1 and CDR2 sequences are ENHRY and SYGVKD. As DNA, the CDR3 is TGTGCCATCAGTGATATCGAATCCTCCTACGAGCAGTACTTC. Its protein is CAISDIESSYEQYF.

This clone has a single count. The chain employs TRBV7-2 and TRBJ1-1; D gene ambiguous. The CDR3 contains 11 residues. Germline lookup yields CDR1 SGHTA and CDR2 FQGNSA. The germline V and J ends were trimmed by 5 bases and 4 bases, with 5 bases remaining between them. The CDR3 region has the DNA TGTGCCAGCAGCAGGCGCACTGAAGCTTTCTTT. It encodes CASSRRTEAFF.

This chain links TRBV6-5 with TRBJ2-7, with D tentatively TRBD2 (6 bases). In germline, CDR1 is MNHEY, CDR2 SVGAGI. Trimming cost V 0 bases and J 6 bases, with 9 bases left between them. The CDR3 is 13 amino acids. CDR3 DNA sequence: TGTGCCAGCAGTTACTCGGAGGGGCTCGAGCAGTACTTC. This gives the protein CASSYSEGLEQYF.

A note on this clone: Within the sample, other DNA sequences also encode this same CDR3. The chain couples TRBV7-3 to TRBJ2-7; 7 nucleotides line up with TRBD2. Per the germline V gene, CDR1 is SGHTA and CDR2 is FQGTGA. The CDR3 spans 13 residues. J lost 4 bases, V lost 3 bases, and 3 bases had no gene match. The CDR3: CASSFGGGYEQYF. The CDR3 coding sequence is TGTGCCAGCAGCTTTGGGGGAGGGTACGAGCAGTACTTC.

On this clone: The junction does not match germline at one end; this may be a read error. Here the CDR3 reads CASSLMPFAGDPGIF. The CDR3 DNA follows: TGTGCCAGCAGCTTAATGCCCTTCGCGGGGGACCCCGGGATCTTC. V is TRBV7-2 and J is TRBJ2-1; TRBD2 aligns across 7 bases. This CDR3 comprises 15 residues. Germline CDR1 is SGHTA and CDR2 is FQGNSA.

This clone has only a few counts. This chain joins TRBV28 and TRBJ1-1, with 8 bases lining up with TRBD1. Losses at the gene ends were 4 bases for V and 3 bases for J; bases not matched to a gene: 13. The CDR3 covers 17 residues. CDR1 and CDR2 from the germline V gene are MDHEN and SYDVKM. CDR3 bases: TGTGCCAGCAGTTCCGGGACAGGCTCTATGAGGTACACTGAAGCTTTCTTT. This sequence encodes CASSSGTGSMRYTEAFF.

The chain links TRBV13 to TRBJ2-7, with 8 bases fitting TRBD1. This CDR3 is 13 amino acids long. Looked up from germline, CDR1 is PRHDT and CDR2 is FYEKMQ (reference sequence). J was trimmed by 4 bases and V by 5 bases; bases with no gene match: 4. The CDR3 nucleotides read TGTGCCAGCAGCCTACGACAGGGGTACGAGCAGTACTTC. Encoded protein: CASSLRQGYEQYF.

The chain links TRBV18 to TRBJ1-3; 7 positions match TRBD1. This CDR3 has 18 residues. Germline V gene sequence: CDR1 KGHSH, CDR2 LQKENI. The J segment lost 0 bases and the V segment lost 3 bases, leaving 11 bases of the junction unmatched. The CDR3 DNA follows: TGTGCCAGCTCACCCCAGATCGGACAGGCCGCCTCTGGAAACACCATATATTTT. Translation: CASSPQIGQAASGNTIYF.

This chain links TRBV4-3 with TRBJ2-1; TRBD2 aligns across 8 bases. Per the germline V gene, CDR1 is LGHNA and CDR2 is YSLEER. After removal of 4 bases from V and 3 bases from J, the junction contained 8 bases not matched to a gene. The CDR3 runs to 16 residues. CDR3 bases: TGCGCCAGCAGCCCCCTGACTAGCGCCGACTACAATGAGCAGTTCTTC. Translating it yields CASSPLTSADYNEQFF.

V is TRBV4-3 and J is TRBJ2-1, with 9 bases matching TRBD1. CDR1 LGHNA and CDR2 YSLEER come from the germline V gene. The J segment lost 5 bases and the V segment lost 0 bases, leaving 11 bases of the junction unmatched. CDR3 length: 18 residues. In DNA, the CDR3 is TGCGCCAGCAGCCAAGATTTGGTGGGGACAGGGATAAACAATGAGCAGTTCTTC. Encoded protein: CASSQDLVGTGINNEQFF.

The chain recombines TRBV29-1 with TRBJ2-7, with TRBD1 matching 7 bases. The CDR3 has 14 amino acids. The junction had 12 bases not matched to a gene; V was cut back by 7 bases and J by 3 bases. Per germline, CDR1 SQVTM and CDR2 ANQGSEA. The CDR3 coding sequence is TGCAGCGCCATGACAGGGTCATGGGGCTACGAGCAGTACTTC. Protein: CSAMTGSWGYEQYF.

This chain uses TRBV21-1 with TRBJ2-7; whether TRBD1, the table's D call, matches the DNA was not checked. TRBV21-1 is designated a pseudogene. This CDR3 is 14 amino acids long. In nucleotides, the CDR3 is TGTGCCAGCAGCAAAGTACGGCAGGGCTACGAGCAGTACTTC. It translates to CASSKVRQGYEQYF.